The next 26 T cell receptor beta chains were all read from a single sample in a study of blood T cell repertoires in COVID-19. Method: immunoSEQ multiplex PCR; TCRdb's copy keeps in-frame clones and lacks some. The data contain fewer than 80,000 clones, 89% of them singletons. The sequenced sample was peripheral blood. All receptors come from a woman between 45 and 60 years old with active COVID-19.

The V call is TRBV7-6, the J call TRBJ2-7; 9 bases are shared with TRBD2. Germline CDR1 and CDR2: SGHVS and FNYEAQ. The CDR3 is 17 residues long. V gave up 1 base and J gave up 4 bases; unmatched junction bases: 11. For the CDR3, the DNA is TGTGCCAGCAGCTTAGAACTAGCGGGCCGATCGGGATACGAGCAGTACTTC. Its protein product is CASSLELAGRSGYEQYF.

The genes are TRBV19 and TRBJ2-5; D is uncertain. Germline V gene data show CDR1 as LNHDA and CDR2 as SQIVND (reference sequence). CDR3 length: 14 residues. The V end lost 0 bases, the J end lost 0 bases, and 5 bases lay between the germline ends. The chain's CDR3 is CASSIDPYQETQYF. The CDR3 DNA sequence: TGTGCCAGTAGTATAGATCCATACCAAGAGACCCAGTACTTC.

The chain carries TRBV28 and TRBJ1-1; D is unresolved. Germline CDR1 reads MDHEN; CDR2 reads SYDVKM. The ends were cut back, 4 bases at V and 4 bases at J, with 10 bases in the middle. The CDR3 runs to 13 residues. The CDR3 is CASSWRGATEAFF. The CDR3 DNA sequence: TGTGCCAGCAGTTGGCGGGGAGCCACTGAAGCTTTCTTT. The full variable domain, completed using reference TRBV28 and TRBJ1-1, is DVKVTQSSRYLVKRTGEKVFLECVQDMDHENMFWYRQDPGLGLRLIYFSYDVKMKEKGDIPEGYSVSREKKERFSLILESASTNQTSMYLCASSWRGATEAFFGQGTRLTVV.

The chain carries TRBV7-2 and TRBJ1-4; 7 bases agree with TRBD1. Germline values: CDR1 SGHTA, CDR2 FQGNSA. The ends lost 2 bases at V and 10 bases at J; junction bases unmatched: 16. The CDR3 totals 17 residues. The CDR3 spells CASSLYSSRQGRVKLFF. The CDR3 coding sequence is TGTGCCAGCAGCTTATATTCCTCCCGACAGGGTCGTGTAAAACTGTTTTTT.

The chain joins TRBV21-1 to TRBJ2-5; TRBD1 is taken as the D call from the table, unchecked against the DNA. TRBV21-1 is annotated as a pseudogene. The CDR3 sequence is 14 residues long. Here the CDR3 DNA reads TGTGCCAGCAGCCCAGGACAGGGACAAGAGACCCAGTACTTC. This translates into CASSPGQGQETQYF.

The rearrangement links TRBV6-4 to TRBJ1-4, with 9 bases fitting TRBD1. Trimming at V came to 4 bases and at J to 3 bases, leaving 12 bases not matched to a gene. Germline V gene data show CDR1 as MRHNA and CDR2 as SNTAGT. The CDR3 runs 18 residues. The CDR3 nucleotides read TGTGCCAGCAGTGGGCACCGGGACAGGGTTTCTTCTAATGAAAAACTGTTTTTT. Its protein is CASSGHRDRVSSNEKLFF.

Remarks on this clone: Additional DNA sequences in this sample encode the identical CDR3. The J gene is TRBJ1-6, the V gene TRBV7-3; D might be TRBD1 (5 bases). The CDR3 contains 13 residues. The germline V and J ends were trimmed by 5 bases and 6 bases, with 8 bases remaining between them. Germline V CDR1 and CDR2: SGHTA, FQGTGA. The CDR3 nucleotides are TGTGCCAGCAGCGCGACAGTTAATTCACCCCTCCACTTT. Translating it yields CASSATVNSPLHF.

V gene TRBV3-1 (or the pseudogene TRBV3-2) combines with J gene TRBJ1-2; maybe TRBD1 (6 bases). The CDR3 has 14 residues. V was clipped by 2 bases and J by 8 bases, with 15 bases between them. Germline V gene sequence: CDR1 LGHDT, CDR2 YNNKEL (reference sequence). CDR3 sequence (DNA): TGTGCCAGCAGCCAAATACCAGGGGCTGGCGGCTACACCTTC. Encoded protein: CASSQIPGAGGYTF.

The J gene is TRBJ2-2, the V gene TRBV19; TRBD1 matches 11 bases. This CDR3 contains 15 residues. Per germline, CDR1 LNHDA and CDR2 SQIVND (reference sequence). The V gene end was trimmed by 8 bases and the J gene end by 3 bases; junction bases not matched to a gene: 5. Here the CDR3 DNA reads TGTGCCAGTTCTGAGGACAGGGGGCACACCGGGGAGCTGTTTTTT. Protein: CASSEDRGHTGELFF.

The V gene is TRBV28, the J gene TRBJ1-2, with D maybe TRBD1 (6 bases). The CDR3 has 17 amino acids. V dropped 1 base and J dropped 0 bases, with 15 bases sitting between them. Germline V gives CDR1 MDHEN, CDR2 SYDVKM. The CDR3 loop reads CASSLFSQGHSNYGYTF. CDR3 DNA: TGTGCCAGCAGTTTATTTTCGCAGGGACACTCTAACTATGGCTACACCTTC.

The rearrangement joins TRBV4-1 to TRBJ2-1; D is undetermined. The CDR3 contains 16 residues. From germline, CDR1 is MGHRA and CDR2 YSYEKL. V lost 3 bases and J 6 bases, leaving 18 bases between the germline ends. The CDR3: CASSHPELRPSNEQFF. The CDR3, as DNA: TGCGCCAGCAGCCATCCCGAACTGCGTCCAAGCAATGAGCAGTTCTTC.

The chain is built from TRBV19 and TRBJ2-5; 12 nucleotides agree with TRBD2. This CDR3 region has 15 residues. Trimming at V came to 5 bases and at J to 3 bases, leaving 4 bases not matched to a gene. Germline lookup yields CDR1 LNHDA and CDR2 SQIVND (reference sequence). The CDR3 loop is CASSFGLAGKETQYF. The CDR3, as DNA: TGTGCCAGTAGTTTCGGACTAGCGGGAAAAGAGACCCAGTACTTC.

The CDR3 protein is CASSSLLWSGGNTEAFF. The DNA of the CDR3 is TGTGCCAGCAGTTCCCTCTTGTGGTCAGGGGGAAACACTGAAGCTTTCTTT. The genes are TRBV28 and TRBJ1-1; TRBD1 aligns across 7 bases. This CDR3 comprises 17 residues. CDR1 is MDHEN, CDR2 SYDVKM, per germline. The V segment lost 4 bases and the J segment 2 bases; nucleotides outside the gene matches: 13.

The CDR3 DNA follows: TGTGCCAGCGGTAGGACTTGGGCGAGCGCCTACGAGCAGTACTTC. It codes for CASGRTWASAYEQYF. The chain combines TRBV2 with TRBJ2-7, with D tentatively TRBD2 (5 bases). The germline gives CDR1 SNHLY, CDR2 FYNNEI. This CDR3 region has 15 residues. Trimming took off 8 bases at V and 2 bases at J, with 19 bases between the two ends.

This CDR3 reads CASSLEGLTAEAFF. Here the CDR3 DNA reads TGTGCCAGCAGTTTAGAGGGTTTAACGGCTGAAGCTTTCTTT. The gene calls are TRBV28 and TRBJ1-1; D is unresolved. This CDR3 has 14 residues. Trimming pared 2 bases from V and 6 bases from J, leaving 13 bases between. CDR1 MDHEN and CDR2 SYDVKM come from the germline V gene.

This clone was observed a single time. The chain links TRBV5-4 to TRBJ2-5; 11 nucleotides line up with TRBD2. The CDR3 extends over 17 amino acids. CDR1 is SGHNT, CDR2 YYREEE, per germline (reference sequence). V lost 4 bases, J lost 3 bases, and 11 bases stayed unmatched. CDR3 amino acids: CASSNTGTSGVKETQYF. CDR3 DNA sequence: TGTGCCAGCAGCAATACCGGGACTAGCGGCGTGAAAGAGACCCAGTACTTC.

The chain has TRBV11-2 and TRBJ2-1; 7 bases map to TRBD1. Trimming took 6 bases from V and 1 from J; bases not matched to a gene: 9. This CDR3 spans 16 amino acids. Germline V CDR1 and CDR2: SGHAT, FQNNGV. The CDR3 nucleotides are TGTGCCAGCAGGGACCTGACAGGGCGGTCCTACAATGAGCAGTTCTTC. Amino acids: CASRDLTGRSYNEQFF.

This rearrangement joins TRBV3-1 (or the pseudogene TRBV3-2) to TRBJ2-1; D gene uncertain. CDR3 length equals 15 residues. In germline, CDR1 is LGHDT, CDR2 YNNKEL (reference sequence). Trimming removed 3 bases from V and 3 bases from J, with 12 bases in between. For the CDR3, the DNA is TGTGCCAGCAGCCAGAACCCTACCCACTACAATGAGCAGTTCTTC. Amino acid sequence: CASSQNPTHYNEQFF.

The chain combines TRBV7-9 with TRBJ1-3; 11 bases match TRBD1. The CDR3 extends over 17 amino acids. With 4 bases clipped from V and 0 bases from J, the junction kept 5 bases outside the gene matches. The germline CDR1 and CDR2 sequences are SEHNR and FQNEAQ (reference sequence). The CDR3 is CASSSGQGAHSGNTIYF. The CDR3 DNA is TGTGCCAGCAGCTCAGGACAGGGGGCCCACTCTGGAAACACCATATATTTT.

CDR3 sequence reads: CASSPASGSLDEQFF. The CDR3 nucleotides read TGTGCCAGCAGCCCGGCTAGCGGGAGTCTCGATGAGCAGTTCTTC. The chain combines TRBV14 with TRBJ2-1, with 10 bases matching TRBD2. Trimming at V came to 4 bases and at J to 8 bases, leaving 8 bases not matched to a gene. Germline loops: CDR1 SGHDN, CDR2 FVKESK. The CDR3 contains 15 residues. The variable domain in full, completed from reference TRBV14 and TRBJ2-1, reads EAGVTQFPSHSVIEKGQTVTLRCDPISGHDNLYWYRRVMGKEIKFLLHFVKESKQDESGMPNNRFLAERTGGTYSTLKVQPAELEDSGVYFCASSPASGSLDEQFFGPGTRLTVL.

This clone was detected once. J is TRBJ1-1 and V is TRBV27, with D hard to call. The CDR3 has 12 residues. Trimming took 7 bases from V and 3 from J, leaving 9 bases between them. The germline V gene encodes CDR1 MNHEY and CDR2 SMNVEV (reference sequence). The CDR3 DNA reads TGTGCCAGCACTTCGAGGGACACTGAAGCTTTCTTT. Amino acid sequence: CASTSRDTEAFF.

The count of this clone is one. The chain employs TRBV29-1 and TRBJ2-3, with 11 bases fitting TRBD1. The length of the CDR3 is 18 residues. J gave up 1 base and V 3 bases, and 12 bases lay outside the gene matches. From germline, CDR1 is SQVTM and CDR2 ANQGSEA. CDR3 nucleotide sequence: TGCAGCGTTGATAGCCGCTGGGACAGGGGGGACCGCACAGATACGCAGTATTTT. Residues: CSVDSRWDRGDRTDTQYF.

The chain uses TRBV24-1 and TRBJ2-3; 15 bases agree with TRBD2. Germline V gives CDR1 KGHDR, CDR2 SFDVKD. The CDR3 contains 16 residues. V was clipped by 5 bases and J by 4 bases; unmatched bases: 3. The CDR3, as DNA: TGTGCCACCAGTGGGCGGACTAGCGGGAGGGCAGATACGCAGTATTTT. It encodes CATSGRTSGRADTQYF.

To note about this clone: The same CDR3 also results from other DNA sequences found in this sample. The chain recombines TRBV14 with TRBJ2-1, with D possibly TRBD2 on 6 matching bases. Per germline, CDR1 SGHDN and CDR2 FVKESK. This CDR3 is 16 amino acids long. Trimming cost V 1 base and J 1 base, with 11 bases left between them. In nucleotides, the CDR3 is TGTGCCAGCAGCCAAGTTGGGGACTTGTCCTACAATGAGCAGTTCTTC. The encoded protein is CASSQVGDLSYNEQFF.

This rearrangement joins TRBV11-2 to TRBJ2-1; 11 positions match TRBD2. The CDR3 covers 17 residues. Trimming removed 5 bases from V and 1 base from J; junction bases left unmatched: 7. CDR1 is SGHAT and CDR2 is FQNNGV in the germline V gene. This chain's CDR3 is CASSPRLAGNSYNEQFF. The CDR3 DNA reads as TGTGCCAGCAGCCCAAGACTAGCGGGAAATTCCTACAATGAGCAGTTCTTC.

The rearrangement joins TRBV9 to TRBJ2-2, with D possibly being TRBD1 (6 bases). This CDR3 is built from 15 residues. Germline CDR1 is SGDLS and CDR2 is YYNGEE. Between the trimmed V and J ends, which lost 1 base and 5 bases, there was a span of 12 bases. CDR3 sequence reads: CASSVYQGWTGELFF. CDR3 coding DNA: TGTGCCAGCAGCGTATATCAGGGGTGGACCGGGGAGCTGTTTTTT.